A selection of T cell receptor beta chains follows, all from one sample in a study of cytomegalovirus exposure and HLA in healthy donors. Sequencing was performed with immunoSEQ multiplex PCR; in TCRdb, only in-frame clones are kept and a portion is missing. In the table there are around 99,000 clones, around four fifths of which are singletons. Sequencing was carried out using PBMCs. The receptors shown here come from a man younger than 45 in good health and CMV-seronegative. Both conserved end residues are part of each CDR3. A D gene is named only where the DNA matches it firmly. Not all rows give a size; the values are once, few, many and, for expanded clones, a class.

TRBD2,.,TRBJ2-3,TRBV4-1,CASSQYQRGGSTDTQYF,TGCGCCAGCAGCCAATACCAGCGGGGGGGAAGCACAGATACGCAGTATTTT
TRBD2,.,TRBJ2-3,TRBV14,CASSQRLASTDTQYF,TGTGCCAGCAGCCAACGACTAGCGTCCACAGATACGCAGTATTTT
TRBD1,few,TRBJ1-1,TRBV9,CASSVVTGESTEAFF,TGTGCCAGCAGCGTAGTCACAGGGGAGAGCACTGAAGCTTTCTTT
.,.,TRBJ1-4,TRBV15,CATSRGATTNEKLFF,TGTGCCACCAGCAGAGGGGCTACAACTAATGAAAAACTGTTTTTT
TRBD1,.,TRBJ1-2,TRBV19,CASSRVWDSDYGYTF,TGTGCCAGTAGTAGGGTTTGGGACAGTGACTATGGCTACACCTTC
.,.,TRBJ1-2,TRBV28,CAITRTGIGYTF,TGTGCCATCACGCGAACGGGTATCGGCTACACCTTC
.,.,TRBJ2-7,TRBV25-1,CASSEGGKYEQYF,TGTGCCAGCAGTGAAGGAGGAAAGTACGAGCAGTACTTC
TRBD2,few,TRBJ2-5,TRBV19,CASSMGAGGLQETQYF,TGTGCCAGTAGTATGGGAGCGGGGGGACTACAAGAGACCCAGTACTTC
TRBD2,.,TRBJ2-3,TRBV7-9,CASSTGTSGGTHTDTQYF,TGTGCCAGCAGTACCGGGACTAGCGGGGGTACCCACACGGATACGCAGTATTTT
TRBD1,.,TRBJ1-5,TRBV6-4,CASSLQGGSNQPQHF,TGTGCCAGCAGCTTACAGGGGGGCAGCAATCAGCCCCAGCATTTT
TRBD1,.,TRBJ2-2,TRBV30,CAWSQDRVNTGELFF,TGTGCCTGGAGTCAAGACAGGGTCAACACCGGGGAGCTGTTTTTT
.,.,TRBJ2-7,TRBV5-1,CASRQQGGSGEQYF,TGCGCCAGCAGGCAGCAGGGAGGTTCAGGCGAGCAGTACTTC
.,.,TRBJ2-2,TRBV9,CASSGTFTGELFF,TGTGCCAGCAGCGGGACTTTCACCGGGGAGCTGTTTTTT
.,.,TRBJ2-2,TRBV4-1,CASSQGGGAGTGELFF,TGCGCCAGCAGCCAAGGGGGGGGCGCGGGCACCGGGGAGCTGTTTTTT
.,.,TRBJ1-4,TRBV5-6,CASSQRPMRNEKLFF,TGTGCCAGCAGCCAAAGGCCCATGCGGAATGAAAAACTGTTTTTT
.,.,TRBJ2-5,TRBV9,CASSVDRYQETQYF,TGTGCCAGCAGCGTCGACAGGTACCAAGAGACCCAGTACTTC
TRBD2,.,TRBJ2-7,TRBV6-6,CASSYGLANYEQYF,TGTGCCAGCAGTTACGGACTAGCGAACTACGAGCAGTACTTC
.,.,TRBJ2-1,TRBV27,CASSPRYNEQFF,TGTGCCAGCAGTCCCCGTTACAATGAGCAGTTCTTC
.,few,TRBJ1-5,TRBV19,CASSSREVQPQHF,TGTGCCAGTAGTTCCCGGGAGGTTCAGCCCCAGCATTTT
TRBD2,.,TRBJ2-3,TRBV2,CASNLAGSTDTQYF,TGTGCCAGCAATCTAGCGGGGAGCACAGATACGCAGTATTTT
.,.,TRBJ1-4,TRBV28,CASSIPTGVNEKLFF,TGTGCCAGCAGTATTCCGACAGGAGTTAATGAAAAACTGTTTTTT
TRBD1,few,TRBJ2-6,TRBV7-9,CASDPGQGAAGANVLTF,TGTGCCAGCGATCCGGGACAGGGGGCTGCTGGGGCCAACGTCCTGACTTTC
.,few,TRBJ1-1,TRBV28,CASSNLGHTMNTEAFF,TGTGCCAGCAGTAACCTTGGACACACCATGAACACTGAAGCTTTCTTT
.,.,TRBJ2-4,TRBV5-1,CASSLDGVQNIQYF,TGCGCCAGCAGCTTGGACGGGGTTCAAAACATTCAGTACTTC
TRBD2,.,TRBJ2-3,TRBV5-5,CASSLAGWFTDTQYF,TGTGCCAGCAGCTTAGCGGGATGGTTCACAGATACGCAGTATTTT
TRBD1,.,TRBJ2-1,TRBV5-1,CASSADRASANEQFF,TGCGCCAGCAGCGCGGACAGGGCAAGTGCCAATGAGCAGTTCTTC
TRBD2,.,TRBJ2-7,TRBV7-9,CASSQSSRDYSYEQYF,TGTGCCAGCAGCCAAAGCTCCAGGGACTACTCCTACGAGCAGTACTTC
.,many,TRBJ2-6,TRBV6-1,CATSGSGANVLTF,TGTGCCACCAGCGGCTCTGGGGCCAACGTCCTGACTTTC
.,.,TRBJ1-6,TRBV2,CASSTRRSGGENSPLHF,TGTGCCAGCTCGACTCGGCGGAGCGGGGGGGAGAATTCACCCCTCCACTTT
.,.,TRBJ2-7,TRBV5-1,CASSVGPGVEQYF,TGCGCCAGCAGCGTCGGTCCAGGGGTCGAGCAGTACTTC
.,.,TRBJ1-5,TRBV5-6,CASSPQGGENQPQHF,TGTGCCAGCAGCCCTCAAGGGGGGGAGAATCAGCCCCAGCATTTT
.,.,TRBJ2-2,TRBV5-6,CASSLRGNTGELFF,TGTGCCAGCAGCTTGAGGGGGAACACCGGGGAGCTGTTTTTT
TRBD2,.,TRBJ2-3,TRBV7-9,CASSLEAGGGDTQYF,TGTGCCAGCAGCTTAGAAGCGGGGGGGGGAGATACGCAGTATTTT
TRBD2,once,TRBJ2-2,TRBV7-9,CASSSRTSGNTGELFF,TGTGCCAGCAGCTCCAGGACTAGCGGGAACACCGGGGAGCTGTTTTTT
TRBD2,.,TRBJ2-1,TRBV28,CASSSPGLATYNEQFF,TGTGCCAGCAGTTCCCCGGGACTAGCGACCTACAATGAGCAGTTCTTC
TRBD1,.,TRBJ2-2,TRBV11-2,CASSLEAGGFGELFF,TGTGCCAGCAGCTTAGAGGCAGGGGGTTTCGGGGAGCTGTTTTTT
.,few,TRBJ1-5,TRBV19,CASSIGVSQPQHF,TGTGCCAGTTCTATAGGGGTTAGCCAGCCCCAGCATTTT
.,.,TRBJ2-1,TRBV29-1,CSVDGGPDEQFF,TGCAGCGTTGACGGGGGGCCAGATGAGCAGTTCTTC
.,.,TRBJ2-2,TRBV30,CAWRTGGELFF,TGTGCCTGGAGAACCGGCGGGGAGCTGTTTTTT
.,.,TRBJ1-2,TRBV28,CASSLAANYGYTF,TGTGCCAGCAGTTTAGCGGCCAACTATGGCTACACCTTC
TRBD2,few,TRBJ2-5,TRBV2,CASTPGLAGKETQYF,TGTGCCAGCACCCCGGGACTAGCGGGCAAAGAGACCCAGTACTTC
.,few,TRBJ1-5,TRBV9,CASSVTGVANQPQHF,TGTGCCAGCAGCGTCACCGGGGTGGCTAATCAGCCCCAGCATTTT
.,.,TRBJ2-1,TRBV7-9,CASSLFISLAYNEQFF,TGTGCCAGCAGCTTATTTATCTCCCTAGCCTACAATGAGCAGTTCTTC
.,.,TRBJ2-1,TRBV4-1,CASSPPLGRLYNEQFF,TGCGCCAGCAGCCCCCCCTTGGGGAGGCTCTACAATGAGCAGTTCTTC
TRBD1,.,TRBJ1-2,TRBV5-1,CASTPGGGQYYGYTF,TGCGCCAGCACCCCCGGGGGGGGACAGTACTATGGCTACACCTTC
.,few,TRBJ1-2,TRBV19,CASSRGGPSGYTF,TGTGCCAGTAGTAGGGGGGGACCGAGTGGCTACACCTTC